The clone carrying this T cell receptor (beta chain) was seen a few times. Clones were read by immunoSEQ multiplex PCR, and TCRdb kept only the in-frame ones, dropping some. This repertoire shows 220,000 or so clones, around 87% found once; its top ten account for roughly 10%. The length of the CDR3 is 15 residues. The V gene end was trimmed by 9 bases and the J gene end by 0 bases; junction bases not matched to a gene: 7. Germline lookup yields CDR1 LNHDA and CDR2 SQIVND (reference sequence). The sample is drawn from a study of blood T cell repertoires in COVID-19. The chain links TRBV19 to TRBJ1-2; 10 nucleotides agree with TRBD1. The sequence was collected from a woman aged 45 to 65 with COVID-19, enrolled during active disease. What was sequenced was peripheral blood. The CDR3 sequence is CASLRQGATNYGYTF. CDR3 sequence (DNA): TGTGCCAGCCTAAGACAGGGGGCAACTAACTATGGCTACACCTTC.